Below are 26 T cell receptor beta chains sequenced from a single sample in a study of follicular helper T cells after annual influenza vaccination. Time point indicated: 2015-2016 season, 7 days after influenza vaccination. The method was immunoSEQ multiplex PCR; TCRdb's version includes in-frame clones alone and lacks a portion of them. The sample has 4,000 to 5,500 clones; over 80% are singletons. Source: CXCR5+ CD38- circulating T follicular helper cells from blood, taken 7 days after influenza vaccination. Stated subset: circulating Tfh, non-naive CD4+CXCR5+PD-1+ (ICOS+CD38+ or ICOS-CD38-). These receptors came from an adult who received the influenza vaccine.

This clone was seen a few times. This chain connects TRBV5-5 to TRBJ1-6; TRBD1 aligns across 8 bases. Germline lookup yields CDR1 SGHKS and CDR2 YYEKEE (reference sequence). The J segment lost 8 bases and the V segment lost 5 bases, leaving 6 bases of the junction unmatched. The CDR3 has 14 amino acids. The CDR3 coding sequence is TGTGCCAGCAGTCCCGGACAGGGTTATTCACCCCTCCACTTT. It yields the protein CASSPGQGYSPLHF.

CDR3 sequence: CASSRTGTATNYGYTF. CDR3 coding DNA: TGTGCCAGTAGTAGGACGGGGACAGCTACTAACTATGGCTACACCTTC. V and J are TRBV19 and TRBJ1-2, with 7 bases that match TRBD1. This CDR3 comprises 16 residues. J was trimmed by 0 bases and V by 4 bases; bases with no gene match: 8. Germline lookup yields CDR1 LNHDA and CDR2 SQIVND (reference sequence).

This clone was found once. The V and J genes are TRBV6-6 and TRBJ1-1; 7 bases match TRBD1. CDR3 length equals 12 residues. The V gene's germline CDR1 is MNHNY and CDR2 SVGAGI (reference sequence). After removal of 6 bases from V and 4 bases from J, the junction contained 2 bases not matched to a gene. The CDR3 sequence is CASRYRGTEAFF. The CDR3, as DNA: TGTGCCAGCAGGTACAGGGGCACTGAAGCTTTCTTT.

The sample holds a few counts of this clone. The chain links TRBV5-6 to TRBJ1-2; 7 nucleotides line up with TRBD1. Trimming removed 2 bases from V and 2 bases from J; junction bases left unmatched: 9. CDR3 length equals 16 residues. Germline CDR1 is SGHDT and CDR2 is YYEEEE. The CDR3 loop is CASSFGEQGTNYGYTF. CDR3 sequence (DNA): TGTGCCAGCAGCTTCGGAGAACAGGGGACCAACTATGGCTACACCTTC.

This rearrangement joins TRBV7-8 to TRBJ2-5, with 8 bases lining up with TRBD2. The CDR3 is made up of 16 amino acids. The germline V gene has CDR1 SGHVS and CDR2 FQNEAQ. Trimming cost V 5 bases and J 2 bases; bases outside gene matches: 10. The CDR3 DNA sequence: TGTGCCAGCAGCCAAGGGGTAGCGGGAAGACAAGAGACCCAGTACTTC. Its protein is CASSQGVAGRQETQYF.

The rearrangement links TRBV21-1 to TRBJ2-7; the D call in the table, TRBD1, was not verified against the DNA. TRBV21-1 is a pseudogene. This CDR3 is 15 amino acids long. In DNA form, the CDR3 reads TGTGCCAGCAGCATACCAGACAGGGCCGCCTACGAGCAGTACTTC. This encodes CASSIPDRAAYEQYF.

The CDR3 DNA sequence: TGTGCCAGCAGCGCGGGACAGAGTGAAGCTTTCTTT. Encoded protein: CASSAGQSEAFF. This sequence joins TRBV28 and TRBJ1-1; 7 bases fit TRBD1. V trimming: 6 bases; J trimming: 7 bases; junction bases outside the gene matches: 5. Germline CDR1 and CDR2: MDHEN and SYDVKM. The CDR3 runs 12 residues.

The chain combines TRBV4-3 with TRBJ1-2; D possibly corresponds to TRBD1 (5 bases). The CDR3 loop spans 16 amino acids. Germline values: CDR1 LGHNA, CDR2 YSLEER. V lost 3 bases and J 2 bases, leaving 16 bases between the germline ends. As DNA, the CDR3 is TGCGCCAGCAGCCAGGGGCTAGGGACGGGGAACTATGGCTACACCTTC. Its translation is CASSQGLGTGNYGYTF.

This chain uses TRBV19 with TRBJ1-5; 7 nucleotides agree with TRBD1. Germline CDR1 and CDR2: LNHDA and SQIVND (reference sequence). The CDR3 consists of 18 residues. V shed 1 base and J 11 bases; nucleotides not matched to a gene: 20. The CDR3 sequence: CASSIGSRTGQLLGTQHF. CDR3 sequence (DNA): TGTGCCAGTAGTATAGGATCCCGCACGGGACAGCTCCTCGGGACCCAGCATTTT.

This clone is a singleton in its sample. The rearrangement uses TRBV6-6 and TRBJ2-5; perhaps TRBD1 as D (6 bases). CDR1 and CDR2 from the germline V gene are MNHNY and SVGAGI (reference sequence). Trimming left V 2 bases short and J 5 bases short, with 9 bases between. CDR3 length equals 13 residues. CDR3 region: CASSYGGRETQYF. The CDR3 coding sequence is TGTGCCAGCAGTTACGGGGGCAGGGAGACCCAGTACTTC.

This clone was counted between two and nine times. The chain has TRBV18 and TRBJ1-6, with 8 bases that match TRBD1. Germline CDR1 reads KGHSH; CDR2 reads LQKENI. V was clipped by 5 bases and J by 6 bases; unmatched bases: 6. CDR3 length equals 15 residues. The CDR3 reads CASSSGQGGNSPLHF. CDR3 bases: TGTGCCAGCTCATCAGGACAGGGTGGTAATTCACCCCTCCACTTT.

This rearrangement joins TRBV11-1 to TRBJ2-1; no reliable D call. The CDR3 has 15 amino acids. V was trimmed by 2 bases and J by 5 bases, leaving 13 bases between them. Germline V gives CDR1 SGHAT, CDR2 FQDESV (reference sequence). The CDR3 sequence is CASSLRSRNDNEQFF. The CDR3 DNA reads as TGTGCCAGCAGCTTAAGGTCACGGAACGACAATGAGCAGTTCTTC.

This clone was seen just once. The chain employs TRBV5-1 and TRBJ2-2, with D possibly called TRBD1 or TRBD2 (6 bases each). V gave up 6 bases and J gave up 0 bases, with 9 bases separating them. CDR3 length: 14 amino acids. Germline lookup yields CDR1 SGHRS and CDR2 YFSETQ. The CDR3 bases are TGCGCCAGCATCCGGGGGCCGAACACCGGGGAGCTGTTTTTT. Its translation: CASIRGPNTGELFF.

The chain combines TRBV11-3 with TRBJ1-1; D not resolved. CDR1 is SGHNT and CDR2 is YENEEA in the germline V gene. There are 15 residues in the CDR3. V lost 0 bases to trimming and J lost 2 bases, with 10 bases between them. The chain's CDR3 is CASSLEASPNTEAFF. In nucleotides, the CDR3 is TGTGCCAGCAGCTTAGAGGCGAGTCCAAACACTGAAGCTTTCTTT.

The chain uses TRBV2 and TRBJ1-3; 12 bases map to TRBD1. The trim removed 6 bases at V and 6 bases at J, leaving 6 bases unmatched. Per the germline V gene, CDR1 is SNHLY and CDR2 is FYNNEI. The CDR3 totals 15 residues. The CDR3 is CASSRDRGQLNTIYF. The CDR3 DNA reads TGTGCCAGCAGCCGGGACAGGGGGCAACTAAACACCATATATTTT.

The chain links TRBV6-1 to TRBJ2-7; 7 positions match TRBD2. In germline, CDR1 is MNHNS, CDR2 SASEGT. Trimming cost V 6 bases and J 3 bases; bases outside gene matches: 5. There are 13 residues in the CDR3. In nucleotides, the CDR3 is TGTGCCAGCAGGTGGAGCGGGGACTACGAGCAGTACTTC. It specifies CASRWSGDYEQYF.

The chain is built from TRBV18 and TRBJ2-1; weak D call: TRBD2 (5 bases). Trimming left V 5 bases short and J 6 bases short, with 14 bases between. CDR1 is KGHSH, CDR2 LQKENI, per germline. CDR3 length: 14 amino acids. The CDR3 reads CASSSSSEGNEQFF. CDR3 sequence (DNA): TGTGCCAGCTCATCCTCCTCTGAGGGCAATGAGCAGTTCTTC.

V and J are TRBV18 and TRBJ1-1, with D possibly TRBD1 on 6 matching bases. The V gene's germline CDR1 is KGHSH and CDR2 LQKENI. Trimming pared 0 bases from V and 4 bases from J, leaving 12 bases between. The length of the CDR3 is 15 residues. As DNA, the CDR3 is TGTGCCAGCTCACCACCGGCAGGGGAGGGCACTGAAGCTTTCTTT. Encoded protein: CASSPPAGEGTEAFF. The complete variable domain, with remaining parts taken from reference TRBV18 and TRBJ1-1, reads NAGVMQNPRHLVRRRGQEARLRCSPMKGHSHVYWYRQLPEEGLKFMVYLQKENIIDESGMPKERFSAEFPKEGPSILRIQQVVRGDSAAYFCASSPPAGEGTEAFFGQGTRLTVV.

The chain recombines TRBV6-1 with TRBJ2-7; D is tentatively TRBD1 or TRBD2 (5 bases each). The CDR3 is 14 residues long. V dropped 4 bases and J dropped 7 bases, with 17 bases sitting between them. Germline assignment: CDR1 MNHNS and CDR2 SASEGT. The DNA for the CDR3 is TGTGCCAGCAGTGGGGGACCGGGAACGGGTGAGCAGTACTTC. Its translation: CASSGGPGTGEQYF.

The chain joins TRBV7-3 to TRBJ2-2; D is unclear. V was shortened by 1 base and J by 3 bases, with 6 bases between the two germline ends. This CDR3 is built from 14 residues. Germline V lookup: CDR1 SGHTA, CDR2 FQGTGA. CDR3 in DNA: TGTGCCAGCAGCTTAAATGTGTACACCGGGGAGCTGTTTTTT. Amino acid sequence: CASSLNVYTGELFF.

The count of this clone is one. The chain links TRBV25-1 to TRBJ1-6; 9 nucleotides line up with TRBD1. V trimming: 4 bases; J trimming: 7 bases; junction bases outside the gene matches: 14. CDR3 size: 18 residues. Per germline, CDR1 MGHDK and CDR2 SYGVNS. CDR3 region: CASSASGTGIGLNSPLHF. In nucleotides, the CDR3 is TGTGCCAGCAGTGCCTCCGGGACAGGGATCGGCTTAAATTCACCCCTCCACTTT.

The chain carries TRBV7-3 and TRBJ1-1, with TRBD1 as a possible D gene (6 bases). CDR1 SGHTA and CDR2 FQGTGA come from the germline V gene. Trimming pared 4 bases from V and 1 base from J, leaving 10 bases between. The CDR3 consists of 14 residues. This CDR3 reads CASSYQGWNTEAFF. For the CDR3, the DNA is TGTGCCAGCAGCTATCAGGGGTGGAACACTGAAGCTTTCTTT.

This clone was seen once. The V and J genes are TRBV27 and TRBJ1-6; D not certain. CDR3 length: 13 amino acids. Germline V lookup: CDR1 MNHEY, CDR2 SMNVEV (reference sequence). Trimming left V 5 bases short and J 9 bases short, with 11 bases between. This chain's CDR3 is CASSESESSPLHF. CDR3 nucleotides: TGTGCCAGCAGTGAGAGCGAGAGTTCACCCCTCCACTTT.

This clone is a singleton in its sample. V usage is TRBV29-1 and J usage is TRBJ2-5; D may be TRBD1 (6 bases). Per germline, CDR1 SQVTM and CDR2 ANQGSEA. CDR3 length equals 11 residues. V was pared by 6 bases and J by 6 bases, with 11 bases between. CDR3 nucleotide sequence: TGCAGCGTAAACAGGGAAAAGACCCAGTACTTC. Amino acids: CSVNREKTQYF.

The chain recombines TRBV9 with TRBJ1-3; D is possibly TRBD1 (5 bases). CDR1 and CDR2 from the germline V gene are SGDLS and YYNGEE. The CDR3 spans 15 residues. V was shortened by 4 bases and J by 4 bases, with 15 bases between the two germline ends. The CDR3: CASSTRDLGGNTIYF. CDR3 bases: TGTGCCAGCAGCACCCGGGACCTGGGGGGAAACACCATATATTTT.

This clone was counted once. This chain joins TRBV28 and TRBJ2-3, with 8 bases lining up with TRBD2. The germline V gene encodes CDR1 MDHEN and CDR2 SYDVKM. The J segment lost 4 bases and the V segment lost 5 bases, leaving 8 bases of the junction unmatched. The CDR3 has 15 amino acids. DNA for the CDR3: TGTGCCAGCAGTCCCCCGGGACTAGTAGCAGATACGCAGTATTTT. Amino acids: CASSPPGLVADTQYF.